The 26 T cell receptor beta chains below all came from one sample that was sequenced in a study of control samples from healthy donors and cancer patients. The method was immunoSEQ multiplex PCR; TCRdb's version includes in-frame clones alone and lacks a portion of them. The data show fewer than 200,000 clones, with approximately 94% seen just once and more than 1.3% held by the top ten. Sequencing used blood. These receptor sequences come from a young man in good health.

The chain is built from TRBV7-9 and TRBJ1-4; D perhaps matches TRBD1 (6 bases). Trimming shortened V by 1 base and J by 5 bases, and 11 bases separated the two germline ends. The CDR3 loop spans 15 amino acids. Germline-derived CDR1 and CDR2 are SEHNR and FQNEAQ (reference sequence). The DNA for the CDR3 is TGTGCCAGCAGCTTAGGTTACGGACAGAATGAAAAACTGTTTTTT. Translation: CASSLGYGQNEKLFF.

The CDR3 sequence is CASSQVKGRGTEAFF. The DNA for the CDR3 is TGTGCCAGCAGCCAAGTTAAGGGGAGGGGCACTGAAGCTTTCTTT. The chain couples TRBV4-2 to TRBJ1-1; the D gene is possibly TRBD1 (5 bases). The CDR3 extends over 15 amino acids. Trimming left V 1 base short and J 4 bases short, with 13 bases between. Germline values: CDR1 LGHNA, CDR2 YNFKEQ.

The chain is built from TRBV28 and TRBJ1-1; tentatively, D is TRBD1 (5 bases). The CDR3 has 14 residues. V was shortened by 6 bases and J by 1 base, with 12 bases between the two germline ends. The germline V gene encodes CDR1 MDHEN and CDR2 SYDVKM. The CDR3 region is CASSQGGPNTEAFF. The CDR3 DNA is TGTGCCAGCAGCCAGGGAGGACCGAACACTGAAGCTTTCTTT.

This chain uses TRBV4-1 with TRBJ2-7, with 10 bases matching TRBD1. Germline-derived CDR1 and CDR2 are MGHRA and YSYEKL. Germline trimming cut 4 bases from V and 0 bases from J; bases unmatched to any gene: 3. The CDR3 is made up of 15 amino acids. CDR3 loop: CASSPGQGISYEQYF. DNA of the CDR3: TGCGCCAGCAGCCCGGGACAGGGGATCTCCTACGAGCAGTACTTC.

This clone was counted only a few times. This chain's CDR3 is CASSILLAVVGGNEQFF. The CDR3 DNA sequence: TGCGCCAGCAGCATTCTCCTAGCGGTCGTTGGGGGTAATGAGCAGTTCTTC. V usage is TRBV4-1 and J usage is TRBJ2-1, with 7 bases aligning to TRBD2. With V trimmed by 5 bases and J by 7 bases, 17 bases remained unmatched. The CDR3 is 17 amino acids. CDR1 and CDR2 from the germline V gene are MGHRA and YSYEKL.

The rearrangement uses TRBV5-6 and TRBJ1-1, with TRBD1 identical over 7 bases. The length of the CDR3 is 17 residues. Germline V gene data show CDR1 as SGHDT and CDR2 as YYEEEE. V was pared by 2 bases and J by 4 bases, with 14 bases of the junction left unmatched. As DNA, the CDR3 is TGTGCCAGCAGCTTTTTCTCAGGGGGGGGCTTGGTCACTGAAGCTTTCTTT. Residues: CASSFFSGGGLVTEAFF. The variable domain in full, with the rest retrieved from reference TRBV5-6 and TRBJ1-1, is DAGVTQSPTHLIKTRGQQVTLRCSPKSGHDTVSWYQQALGQGPQFIFQYYEEEERQRGNFPDRFSGHQFPNYSSELNVNALLLGDSALYLCASSFFSGGGLVTEAFFGQGTRLTVV.

CDR3 DNA sequence: TGCGCCAGCAGCCAAGAGGAAGAGTACACCGGGGAGCTGTTTTTT. It yields the protein CASSQEEEYTGELFF. The chain joins TRBV4-1 to TRBJ2-2; D is undetermined. The CDR3 extends over 15 amino acids. V shed 0 bases and J shed 3 bases, with 8 bases lying between them. Germline V CDR1 and CDR2: MGHRA, YSYEKL.

The chain combines TRBV7-9 with TRBJ2-5; a possible D gene is TRBD1 (6 bases). The CDR3 is 14 amino acids. Germline V gives CDR1 SEHNR, CDR2 FQNEAQ (reference sequence). The V end lost 4 bases, the J end lost 5 bases, and 14 bases lay between the germline ends. The CDR3 loop is CASSSQGWVETQYF. The CDR3 coding sequence is TGTGCCAGCAGCTCCCAGGGGTGGGTCGAGACCCAGTACTTC.

The CDR3 region is CASSLVQGGTLTQYF. Written as DNA, the CDR3 is TGTGCCAGCAGCTTAGTTCAGGGGGGGACCCTAACCCAGTACTTC. This chain connects TRBV11-2 to TRBJ2-5; D tentatively fits TRBD1 or TRBD2 (7 bases each). This CDR3 region has 15 residues. The V and J ends lost 1 base and 8 bases respectively, with 17 bases between them. Looked up from germline, CDR1 is SGHAT and CDR2 is FQNNGV.

The rearrangement joins TRBV18 to TRBJ1-4, with D hard to call. Germline V CDR1 and CDR2: KGHSH, LQKENI. The V gene lost 3 bases and the J gene lost 0 bases, with 5 bases spanning the gap. This CDR3 has 14 residues. CDR3 nucleotide sequence: TGTGCCAGCTCACCGAGTGCAACTAATGAAAAACTGTTTTTT. Its protein product is CASSPSATNEKLFF.

The chain employs TRBV27 and TRBJ1-6, with D possibly TRBD1 on 5 matching bases. Trimming pared 5 bases from V and 9 bases from J, leaving 14 bases between. The CDR3 spans 14 residues. Germline lookup yields CDR1 MNHEY and CDR2 SMNVEV (reference sequence). Written as DNA, the CDR3 is TGTGCCAGCAGTGCCGGGGCTAGGGGTTCACCCCTCCACTTT. Translating it yields CASSAGARGSPLHF.

The chain carries TRBV4-1 and TRBJ2-2, with TRBD2 as a possible D gene (6 bases). V shed 3 bases and J shed 1 base, with 15 bases lying between them. The length of the CDR3 is 17 residues. Germline V gene lookup returns CDR1 MGHRA and CDR2 YSYEKL. The chain's CDR3 is CASSQTPGLENTGELFF. Here the CDR3 DNA reads TGCGCCAGCAGCCAGACACCGGGACTTGAGAACACCGGGGAGCTGTTTTTT.

The genes are TRBV7-9 and TRBJ2-7; 7 bases are shared with TRBD1. V lost 0 bases to trimming and J lost 3 bases; unmatched junction nucleotides: 5. CDR1 is SEHNR, CDR2 FQNEAQ, per germline (reference sequence). The CDR3 is 15 amino acids. The CDR3, as DNA: TGTGCCAGCAGCTTAGCTATCGGACAGGACTACGAGCAGTACTTC. Its protein is CASSLAIGQDYEQYF.

The V and J genes are TRBV18 and TRBJ2-7, with D perhaps TRBD2 (5 bases). Germline values: CDR1 KGHSH, CDR2 LQKENI. V lost 3 bases to trimming and J lost 1 base, with 10 bases between them. This CDR3 region has 14 residues. The CDR3 DNA sequence: TGTGCCAGCTCACCGGAGGCGGGTTCCTACGAGCAGTACTTC. Its protein product is CASSPEAGSYEQYF.

J is TRBJ1-6 and V is TRBV19; 8 bases are shared with TRBD1. J gave up 6 bases and V 5 bases, and 3 bases lay outside the gene matches. The CDR3 length is 14 residues. CDR1 is LNHDA and CDR2 is SQIVND in the germline V gene (reference sequence). CDR3 sequence: CASSQDRGNSPLHF. The CDR3 region has the DNA TGTGCCAGTAGTCAAGACAGGGGTAATTCACCCCTCCACTTT.

This clone was seen more than once but under ten times. This rearrangement joins TRBV27 to TRBJ2-7; D gene unclear. The CDR3 totals 14 residues. Between the trimmed V and J ends, which lost 4 bases and 4 bases, there was a span of 14 bases. Germline CDR1 is MNHEY and CDR2 is SMNVEV (reference sequence). The CDR3 nucleotides are TGTGCCAGCAGTTCCGGACCAGCGAGGTACGAGCAGTACTTC. Translating it yields CASSSGPARYEQYF.

The chain recombines TRBV7-6 with TRBJ2-4; D is tentatively TRBD1 or TRBD2 (5 bases each). Germline loops: CDR1 SGHVS, CDR2 FNYEAQ. Trimming took off 0 bases at V and 4 bases at J, with 22 bases between the two ends. The CDR3 is made up of 19 amino acids. CDR3 sequence (DNA): TGTGCCAGCAGCTTAGCCCCCGAATCTCCGGGGCTCCTTAAAAACATTCAGTACTTC. This encodes CASSLAPESPGLLKNIQYF.

The chain couples TRBV6-5 to TRBJ1-1; tentatively, D is TRBD1 (5 bases). The CDR3 covers 13 residues. Germline values: CDR1 MNHEY, CDR2 SVGAGI. V gave up 6 bases and J gave up 4 bases, with 12 bases separating them. The CDR3 DNA follows: TGTGCCAGCAGCCGAAGGGGATCCACTGAAGCTTTCTTT. Protein product: CASSRRGSTEAFF.

This chain joins TRBV29-1 and TRBJ2-5, with D perhaps TRBD1 (5 bases). Germline V lookup: CDR1 SQVTM, CDR2 ANQGSEA. CDR3 size: 12 residues. With 1 base removed from V and 10 bases from J, the gap between germline ends came to 13 bases. CDR3 sequence: CSVEGERGGQYF. Written as DNA, the CDR3 is TGCAGCGTTGAAGGCGAAAGGGGCGGCCAGTACTTC.

The rearrangement links TRBV11-2 to TRBJ2-3; 11 bases match TRBD2. The CDR3 spans 15 residues. Germline CDR1 is SGHAT and CDR2 is FQNNGV. V trimming: 1 base; J trimming: 4 bases; junction bases outside the gene matches: 1. In DNA, the CDR3 is TGTGCCAGCAGCTTAGCTAGCGGGGGGTCAGATACGCAGTATTTT. Amino acid sequence: CASSLASGGSDTQYF.

This clone was found once. This chain links TRBV19 with TRBJ2-4; maybe TRBD1 (6 bases). The germline V gene has CDR1 LNHDA and CDR2 SQIVND (reference sequence). The V gene lost 7 bases and the J gene lost 0 bases, with 10 bases spanning the gap. The CDR3 consists of 14 residues. For the CDR3, the DNA is TGTGCCAGTAACAGGGCGGGAGCCAAAAACATTCAGTACTTC. It yields the protein CASNRAGAKNIQYF.

The chain joins TRBV6-2 or TRBV6-3 to TRBJ2-3, with no clear D. Germline CDR1 MNHEY, CDR2 SVGEGT. Trimming removed 2 bases at V and 6 bases at J, with 6 bases between. The CDR3 length is 12 residues. The chain's CDR3 is CASSYDYDTQYF. The DNA of the CDR3 is TGTGCCAGCAGTTACGATTACGATACGCAGTATTTT.

The rearrangement links TRBV6-5 to TRBJ2-7, with a possible D match to TRBD1 (5 bases). V shed 10 bases and J shed 1 base, with 17 bases lying between them. The germline CDR1 and CDR2 sequences are MNHEY and SVGAGI. The CDR3 extends over 14 amino acids. DNA of the CDR3: TGTGCCACCACCCCCCCAGGGAATTCCTACGAGCAGTACTTC. Translating it yields CATTPPGNSYEQYF.

The chain recombines TRBV27 with TRBJ2-5; TRBD2 matches at 15 bases. Germline CDR1 MNHEY, CDR2 SMNVEV (reference sequence). V lost 4 bases to trimming and J lost 1 base; unmatched junction nucleotides: 7. The CDR3 runs 18 residues. CDR3 DNA sequence: TGTGCCAGCAGTTCCCCCAGGACTAGCGGGAGGGCCCAAGAGACCCAGTACTTC. Amino acid sequence: CASSSPRTSGRAQETQYF.

The genes are TRBV27 and TRBJ1-5; D may be TRBD1 (6 bases). Germline CDR1 and CDR2: MNHEY and SMNVEV (reference sequence). Trimming took 6 bases from V and 6 from J, leaving 12 bases between them. The CDR3 extends over 13 amino acids. CDR3 amino acids: CASRSGHTQPQHF. In DNA form, the CDR3 reads TGTGCCAGCAGATCGGGACACACTCAGCCCCAGCATTTT.

Comments on this clone: Other DNA sequences of this sample code for an identical CDR3. The rearrangement uses TRBV7-9 and TRBJ2-1, with D possibly being TRBD2 (7 bases). The CDR3 is made up of 12 amino acids. V lost 9 bases, J lost 10 bases, and 16 bases lay in between. Germline lookup yields CDR1 SEHNR and CDR2 FQNEAQ (reference sequence). CDR3 in amino acids: CARGEGGEEQFF. The CDR3 nucleotides are TGTGCCAGAGGAGAGGGGGGGGAGGAGCAGTTCTTC.